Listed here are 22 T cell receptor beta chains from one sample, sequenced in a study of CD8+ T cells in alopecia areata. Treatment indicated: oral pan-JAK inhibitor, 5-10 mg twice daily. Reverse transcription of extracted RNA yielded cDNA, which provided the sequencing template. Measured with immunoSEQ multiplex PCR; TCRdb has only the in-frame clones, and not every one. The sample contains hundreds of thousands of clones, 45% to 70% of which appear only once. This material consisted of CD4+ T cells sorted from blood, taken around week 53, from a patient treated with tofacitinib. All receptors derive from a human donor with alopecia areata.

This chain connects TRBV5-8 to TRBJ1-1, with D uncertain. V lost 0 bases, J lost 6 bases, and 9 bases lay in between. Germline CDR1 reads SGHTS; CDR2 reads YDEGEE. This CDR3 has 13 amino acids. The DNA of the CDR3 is TGTGCCAGCAGCTTGGACCCCGGCGCTGAAGCTTTCTTT. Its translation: CASSLDPGAEAFF.

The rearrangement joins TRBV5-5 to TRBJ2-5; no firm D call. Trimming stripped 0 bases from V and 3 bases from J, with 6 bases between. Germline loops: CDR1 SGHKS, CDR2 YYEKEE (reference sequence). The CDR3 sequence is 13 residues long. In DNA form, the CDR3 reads TGTGCCAGCAGCTTGGACACCGAAGAGACCCAGTACTTC. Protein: CASSLDTEETQYF.

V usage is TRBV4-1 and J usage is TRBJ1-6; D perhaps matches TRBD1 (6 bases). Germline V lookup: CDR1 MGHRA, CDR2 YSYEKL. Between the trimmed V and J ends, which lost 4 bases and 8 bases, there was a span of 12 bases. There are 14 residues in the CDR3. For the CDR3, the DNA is TGCGCCAGCAGCCCCGGGACACGAGATTCACCCCTCCACTTT. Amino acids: CASSPGTRDSPLHF.

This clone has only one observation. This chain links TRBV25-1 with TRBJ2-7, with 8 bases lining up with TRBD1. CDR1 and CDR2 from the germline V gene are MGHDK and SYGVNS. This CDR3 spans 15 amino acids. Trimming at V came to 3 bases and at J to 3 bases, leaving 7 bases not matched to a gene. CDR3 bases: TGTGCCAGCAGTGACCTCGACAGGGGCGGCTACGAGCAGTACTTC. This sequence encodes CASSDLDRGGYEQYF.

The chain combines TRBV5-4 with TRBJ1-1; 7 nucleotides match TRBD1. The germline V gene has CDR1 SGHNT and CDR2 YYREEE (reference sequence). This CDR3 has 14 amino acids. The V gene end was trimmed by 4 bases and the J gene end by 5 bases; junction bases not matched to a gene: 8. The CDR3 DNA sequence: TGTGCCAGCAGCCAGTGGACAGGCGGGACTGAAGCTTTCTTT. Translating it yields CASSQWTGGTEAFF.

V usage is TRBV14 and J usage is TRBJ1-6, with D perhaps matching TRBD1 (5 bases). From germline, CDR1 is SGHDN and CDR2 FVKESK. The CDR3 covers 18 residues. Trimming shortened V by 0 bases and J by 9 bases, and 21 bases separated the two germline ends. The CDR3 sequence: CASSQDAIYWGGGSPLHF. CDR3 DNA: TGTGCCAGCAGCCAAGATGCGATTTATTGGGGGGGTGGTTCACCCCTCCACTTT.

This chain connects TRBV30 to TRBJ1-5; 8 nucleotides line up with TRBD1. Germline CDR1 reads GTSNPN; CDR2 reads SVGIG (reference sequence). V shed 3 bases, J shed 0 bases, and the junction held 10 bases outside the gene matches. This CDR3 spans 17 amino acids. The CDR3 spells CAWSAGQGIYSNQPQHF. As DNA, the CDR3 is TGTGCCTGGAGCGCAGGACAGGGAATTTATAGCAATCAGCCCCAGCATTTT.

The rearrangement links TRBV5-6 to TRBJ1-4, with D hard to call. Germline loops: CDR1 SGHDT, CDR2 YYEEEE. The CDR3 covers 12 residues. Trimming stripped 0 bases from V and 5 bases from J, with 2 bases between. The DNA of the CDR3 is TGTGCCAGCAGCTTGGGCAATGAAAAACTGTTTTTT. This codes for CASSLGNEKLFF.

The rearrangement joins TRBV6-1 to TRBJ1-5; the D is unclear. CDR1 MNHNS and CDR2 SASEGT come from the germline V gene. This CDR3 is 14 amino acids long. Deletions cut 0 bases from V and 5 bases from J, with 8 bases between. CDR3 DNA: TGTGCCAGCAGTGAAGCATTGGTCGATCAGCCCCAGCATTTT. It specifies CASSEALVDQPQHF.

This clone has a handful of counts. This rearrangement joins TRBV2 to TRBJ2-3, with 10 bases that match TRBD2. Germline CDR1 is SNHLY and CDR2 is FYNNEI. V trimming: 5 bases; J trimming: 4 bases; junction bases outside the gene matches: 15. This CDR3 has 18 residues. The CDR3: CASSFHRLAGERADTQYF. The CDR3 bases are TGTGCCAGCAGTTTTCACCGGCTAGCGGGGGAGAGGGCAGATACGCAGTATTTT. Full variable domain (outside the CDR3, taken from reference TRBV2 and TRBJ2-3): EPEVTQTPSHQVTQMGQEVILRCVPISNHLYFYWYRQILGQKVEFLVSFYNNEISEKSEIFDDQFSVERPDGSNFTLKIRSTKLEDSAMYFCASSFHRLAGERADTQYFGPGTRLTVL.

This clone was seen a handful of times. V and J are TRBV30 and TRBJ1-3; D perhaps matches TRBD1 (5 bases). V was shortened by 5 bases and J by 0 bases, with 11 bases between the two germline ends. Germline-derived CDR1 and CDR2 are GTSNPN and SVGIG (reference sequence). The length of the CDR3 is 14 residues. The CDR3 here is CAWGGVSSGNTIYF. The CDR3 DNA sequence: TGTGCCTGGGGGGGAGTGAGCTCTGGAAACACCATATATTTT.

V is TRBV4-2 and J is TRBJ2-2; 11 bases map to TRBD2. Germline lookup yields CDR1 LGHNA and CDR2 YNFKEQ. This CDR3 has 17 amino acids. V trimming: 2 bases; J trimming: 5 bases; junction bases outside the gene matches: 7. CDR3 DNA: TGTGCCAGCAGCCAATCTCTAGCGGGGGGACTAACCGGGGAGCTGTTTTTT. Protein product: CASSQSLAGGLTGELFF.

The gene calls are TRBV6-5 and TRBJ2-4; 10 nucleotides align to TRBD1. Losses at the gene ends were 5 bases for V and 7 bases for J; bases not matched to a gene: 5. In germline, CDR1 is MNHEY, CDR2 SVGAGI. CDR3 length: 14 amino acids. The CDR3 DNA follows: TGTGCCAGCAGTCCCGGGACAGGGGACAACATTCAGTACTTC. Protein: CASSPGTGDNIQYF.

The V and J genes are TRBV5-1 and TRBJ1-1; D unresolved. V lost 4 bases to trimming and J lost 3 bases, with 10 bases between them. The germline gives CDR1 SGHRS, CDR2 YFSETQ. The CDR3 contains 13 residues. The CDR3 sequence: CASSIAVDTEAFF. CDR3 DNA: TGCGCCAGCAGCATTGCGGTGGACACTGAAGCTTTCTTT.

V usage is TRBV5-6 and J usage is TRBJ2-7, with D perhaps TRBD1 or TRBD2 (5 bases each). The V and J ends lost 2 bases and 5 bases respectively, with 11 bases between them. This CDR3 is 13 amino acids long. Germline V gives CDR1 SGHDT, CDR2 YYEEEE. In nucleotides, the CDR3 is TGTGCCAGCAGCTTAATACTAGGGGACGAGCAGTACTTC. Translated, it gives CASSLILGDEQYF.

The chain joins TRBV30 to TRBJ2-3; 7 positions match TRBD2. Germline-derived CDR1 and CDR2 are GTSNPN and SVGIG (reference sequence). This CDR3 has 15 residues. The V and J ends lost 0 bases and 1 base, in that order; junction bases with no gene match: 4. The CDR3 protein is CAWSVRAGRTDTQYF. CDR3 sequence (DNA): TGTGCCTGGAGTGTCAGAGCGGGGCGCACAGATACGCAGTATTTT.

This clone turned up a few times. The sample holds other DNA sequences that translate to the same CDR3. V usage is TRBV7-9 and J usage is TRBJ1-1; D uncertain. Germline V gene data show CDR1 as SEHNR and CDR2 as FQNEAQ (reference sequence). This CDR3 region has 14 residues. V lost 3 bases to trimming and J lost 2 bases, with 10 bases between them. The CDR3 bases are TGTGCCAGCAGCTTGAGAGGAGCAAACACTGAAGCTTTCTTT. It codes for CASSLRGANTEAFF. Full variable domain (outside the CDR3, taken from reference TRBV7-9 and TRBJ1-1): DTGVSQNPRHKITKRGQNVTFRCDPISEHNRLYWYRQTLGQGPEFLTYFQNEAQLEKSRLLSDRFSAERPKGSFSTLEIQRTEQGDSAMYLCASSLRGANTEAFFGQGTRLTVV.

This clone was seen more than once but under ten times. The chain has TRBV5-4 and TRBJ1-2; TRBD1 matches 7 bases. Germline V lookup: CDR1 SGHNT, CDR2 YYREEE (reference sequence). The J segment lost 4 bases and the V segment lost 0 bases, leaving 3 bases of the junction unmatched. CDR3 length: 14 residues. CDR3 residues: CASSLEGGGYGYTF. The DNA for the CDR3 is TGTGCCAGCAGCTTGGAAGGGGGCGGCTATGGCTACACCTTC.

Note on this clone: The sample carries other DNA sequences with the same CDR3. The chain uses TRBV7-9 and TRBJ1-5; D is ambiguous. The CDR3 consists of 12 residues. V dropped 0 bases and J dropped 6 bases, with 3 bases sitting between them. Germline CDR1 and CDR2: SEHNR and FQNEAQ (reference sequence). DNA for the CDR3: TGTGCCAGCAGCTTAGCCGCTCAGCCCCAGCATTTT. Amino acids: CASSLAAQPQHF.

The CDR3 coding sequence is TGTGCCATCAGAAGAGCGGACCCGGGGGAGCAGTTCTTC. This sequence encodes CAIRRADPGEQFF. This chain links TRBV10-3 with TRBJ2-1, with D perhaps TRBD2 (5 bases). Germline CDR1 and CDR2: ENHRY and SYGVKD. The CDR3 runs 13 residues. Trimming cost V 6 bases and J 10 bases, with 16 bases left between them.

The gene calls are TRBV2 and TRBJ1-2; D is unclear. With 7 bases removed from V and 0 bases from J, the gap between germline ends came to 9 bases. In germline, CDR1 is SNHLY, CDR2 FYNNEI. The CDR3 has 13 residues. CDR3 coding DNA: TGTGCCAGCACTCAGCTAACTAACTATGGCTACACCTTC. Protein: CASTQLTNYGYTF.

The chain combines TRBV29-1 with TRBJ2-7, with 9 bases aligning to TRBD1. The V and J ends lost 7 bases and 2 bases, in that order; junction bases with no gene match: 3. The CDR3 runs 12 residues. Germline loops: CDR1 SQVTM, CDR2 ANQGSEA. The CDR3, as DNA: TGCAGCGCCCGGACAGGGGCCTACGAGCAGTACTTC. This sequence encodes CSARTGAYEQYF.